The clone carrying this T cell receptor beta chain occurred many times. V dropped 0 bases and J dropped 1 base, with 9 bases sitting between them. There are 15 residues in the CDR3. The germline V gene has CDR1 SGHTA and CDR2 FQGNSA. From roughly 390 ng of RNA, a library with molecular barcoded alpha/delta and beta/gamma adaptors was made. TCRdb itself ran the reads through MiXCR, one entry per CDR3 protein. The sample contains 40,000 to 50,000 distinct CDR3 sequences, roughly 13% of which appear only once. At the time of active disease, bone marrow was collected from every patient. The entry originates in a study of read filtering for tumor transcriptome and immune sequencing.

Material for sequencing was a population of CD138-negative cells sorted from bone marrow. The rearrangement joins TRBV7-2 to TRBJ1-1; D is undetermined. The TCR was taken from a donor aged 40 or older with multiple myeloma. Written as DNA, the CDR3 is TGTGCCAGCAGCTTAGCGCCCTGGAAGAACACTGAAGCTTTCTTT. It encodes CASSLAPWKNTEAFF.